This TCR beta chain was found in a study of CD8+ T cells in alopecia areata. Following extraction, RNA underwent reverse transcription to cDNA, which served as the sequencing template. Measured with immunoSEQ multiplex PCR; TCRdb has only the in-frame clones, and not every one. The sample lists about 140,000 clones, roughly four fifths occurring once. Treatment here: oral pan-JAK inhibitor, 5-10 mg twice daily. It was from alopecia areata patients that lesional scalp punch biopsies and peripheral blood were collected. Of note for this clone: Its antigen is unknown. The junction shows a germline mismatch at one end, possibly a read error.

Study results and caveats: A great number of expanded lesional clones endured in scalp and blood during tofacitinib. The link between baseline CD8+ expansion and response remains uncertain with one nonresponder.

The clonotype comes from a human donor with alopecia areata. Sequences were derived from CD8+ T cells sorted from blood, sampled at week 4, from a patient treated with tofacitinib.

CDR3 in DNA: TGTGCCAACAGCGATGGACTAGCGGGAGTCTACAATGAGCAGTTCTTC. Translation: CANSDGLAGVYNEQFF. The chain links TRBV7-9 to TRBJ2-1, with TRBD2 matching over 13 bases. The germline V gene has CDR1 SEHNR and CDR2 FQNEAQ (reference sequence). The CDR3 sequence is 16 residues long.